This entry concerns a single T cell receptor beta chain. Its recognized antigen is unknown. No much larger clone exists at a distance of one base, and base qualities are not known. This sample is drawn from a study of blood T cell repertoires in COVID-19 (dated by TCRdb to 2018 to 2021). Turning to the overall study: The collaborator samples originated in the United States, Italy and Spain and spanned the acute and convalescent phases of COVID-19. Deeply sampled blood TCRbeta repertoires from subjects exposed to, actively infected with, or recovered from COVID-19 were included in the dataset. The repertoires were released in a freely available public database intended as a resource for research on the immune response to SARS-CoV-2. The prospective study material was composed of cDNA or gDNA derived from T cells, B-cell-depleted T cells, or PBMCs. A de-identified subject ID, COVID-19 status, age in years and sex were almost always included in the sample metadata. Where HLA class I and class II types were available, the types were taken from metadata supplied by the sample provider, not from assay-based typing. The samples were drawn from two sources: the first 160 participants of the ongoing ImmuneRACE study, and about 1,300 subjects contributed by 6 global collaborators.

The collaborating institutions used their own protocols to collect whole blood in K2EDTA tubes. For TCRbeta analysis, collaborators shipped samples in one of three forms: frozen whole blood, isolated PBMCs, or DNA extracted from either of those sample types. Trimming removed 4 bases from V and 1 base from J; the gene matches leave 3 bases unexplained. The CDR1 and CDR2 encoded by the germline V gene are SGHTS and YDEGEE. The CDR3 spans 14 residues, from the cysteine through the phenylalanine. The read is trimmed to its CDR3 DNA, 42 bases read in frame from base 1. The immunoSEQ Assay, a bias-controlled multiplex PCR, was used to amplify TCRbeta CDR3 regions from genomic DNA. The authors' analysis ran thus. The number of nucleated cells in each sample was estimated by amplification of reference gene primers within the assay. To quantify the absolute abundance of each unique TCRbeta CDR3 rearrangement, sequence reads were collapsed and filtered. For each sample, productive Simpson clonality was calculated as the square root of Simpson's diversity index across productive rearrangements. TCRdb holds this immuneACCESS table with in-frame rearrangements only. Some clones are missing; in checked studies, unresolved V genes explain under half, and the rest has no known cause. D and trimming come from the DNA, and the V and J calls and clone size come from that table. The sample includes 250,000 or so clones, with around 80% observed a single time. The ten largest clones take up around 3.4% of the sample.

The paper's findings and limits, for the study overall: The amount of clinical and demographic metadata varied by source and participant and was provided uncurated.

The rearrangement joined TRBV5-8 to TRBJ1-1; TRBD1 lines up with 8 middle nucleotides. The sample comprised peripheral blood. This receptor was obtained from a woman aged 18-29 years with acute or convalescent COVID-19. The CDR3 loop reads CASSRDRQNTEAFF. The nucleotide sequence is TGTGCCAGCAGCCGGGACAGGCAGAACACTGAAGCTTTCTTT.